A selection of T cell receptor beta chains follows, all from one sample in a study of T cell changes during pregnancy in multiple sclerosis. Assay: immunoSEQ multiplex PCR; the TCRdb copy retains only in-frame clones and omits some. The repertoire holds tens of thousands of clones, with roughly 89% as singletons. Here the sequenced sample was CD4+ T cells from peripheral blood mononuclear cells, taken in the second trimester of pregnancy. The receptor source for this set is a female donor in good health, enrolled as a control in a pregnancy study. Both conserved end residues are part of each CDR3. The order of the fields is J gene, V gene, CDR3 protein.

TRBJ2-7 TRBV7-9 CASSFTTSGAYEQYF
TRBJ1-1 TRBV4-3 CASSQESGSTEAFF
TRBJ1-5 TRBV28 CASSPPGQNQPQHF
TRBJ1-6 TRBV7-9 CASRPTGTGGYSPLHF
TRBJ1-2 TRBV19 CASSIERTVLKGYTF
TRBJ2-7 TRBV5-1 CASSPPSYEQYF
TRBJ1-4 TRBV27 CASSVHRVLEKLFF
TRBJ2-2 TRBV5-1 CASSPSSGGPTGELFF
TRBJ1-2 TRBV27 CASSSRENYGYTF
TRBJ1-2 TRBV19 CASSQPQGTRNYGYTF
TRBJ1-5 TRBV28 CASSLDGYSNQPQHF
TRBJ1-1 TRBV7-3 CASSFNRVAGTEAFF
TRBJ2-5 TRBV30 CAWSAGLETQYF
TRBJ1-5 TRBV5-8 CASSSLPGSQHF
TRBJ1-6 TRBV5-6 CASSEDRGQWSPLHF
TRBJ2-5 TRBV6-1 CASSEALRGTQYF
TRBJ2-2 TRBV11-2 CASSRRGGGTTNTGELFF
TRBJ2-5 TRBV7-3 CASSQGGSETQYF
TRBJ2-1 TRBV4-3 CASSQGPTGQGLYEQFF
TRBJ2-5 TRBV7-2 CASSLQFFSGGETQYF
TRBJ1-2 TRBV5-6 CASSFRLGYTF
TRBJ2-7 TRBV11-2 CASSFKRNFYEQYF
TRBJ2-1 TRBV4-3 CASSQAITSGGLSSYNEQFF
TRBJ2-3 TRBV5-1 CASSLRVSGGRTDTQYF
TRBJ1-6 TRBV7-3 CASSPGTAVSPLHF
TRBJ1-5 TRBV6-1 CASSSRTGRAQPQHF
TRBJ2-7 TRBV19 CASSVTGDEQYF
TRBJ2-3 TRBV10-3 CAISDPDRAADTQYF
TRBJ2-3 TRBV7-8 CASSLDSYTQYF
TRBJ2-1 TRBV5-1 CASSLVDARGRKSYNEQFF
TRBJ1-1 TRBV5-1 CASSPDREYLLTEAFF
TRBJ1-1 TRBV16 CASSLQGRGEAFF
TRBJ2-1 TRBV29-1 CSVEGWGTSGLDNEQFF
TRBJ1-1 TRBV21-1 CASRRDRHQNTEAFF
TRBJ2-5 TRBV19 CASSMQETQYF